What follows describes a single TCR beta chain. CDR3 length equals 14 residues. The V and J ends lost 6 bases and 4 bases, in that order; junction bases with no gene match: 9. The germline V gene has CDR1 SGDLS and CDR2 YYNGEE. Primers included in the PCR were 60 Vbeta and 13 Jbeta primers. Assay used: immunoSEQ multiplex PCR; TCRdb lists only in-frame clones, some missing. The sample holds about 93,000 clones, around four fifths seen once. This entry is derived from a study of cytomegalovirus exposure and HLA in healthy donors. The sequenced sample was PBMCs. The chain employs TRBV9 and TRBJ1-1, with 7 nucleotides matching TRBD1. This receptor was identified in a woman aged 40 to 55 in good health and CMV-seronegative. The CDR3 bases are TGTGCCAGCACCCAGGGGGGTCTGCTCACTGAAGCTTTCTTT. This codes for CASTQGGLLTEAFF.